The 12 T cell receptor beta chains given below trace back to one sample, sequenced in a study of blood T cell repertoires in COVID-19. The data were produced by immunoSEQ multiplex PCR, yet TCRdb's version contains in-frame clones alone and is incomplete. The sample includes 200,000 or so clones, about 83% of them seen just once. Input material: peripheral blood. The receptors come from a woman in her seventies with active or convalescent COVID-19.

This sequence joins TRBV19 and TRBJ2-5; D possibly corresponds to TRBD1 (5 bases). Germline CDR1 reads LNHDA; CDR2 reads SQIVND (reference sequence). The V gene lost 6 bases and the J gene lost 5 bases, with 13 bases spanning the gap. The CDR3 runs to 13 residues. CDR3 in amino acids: CASSSGHRETQYF. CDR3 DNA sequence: TGTGCCAGTAGCTCCGGACACCGGGAGACCCAGTACTTC.

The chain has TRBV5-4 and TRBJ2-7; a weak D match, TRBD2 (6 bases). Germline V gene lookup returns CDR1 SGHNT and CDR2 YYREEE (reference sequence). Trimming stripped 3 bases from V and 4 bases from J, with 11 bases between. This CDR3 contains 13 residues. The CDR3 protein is CASSSGVRYEQYF. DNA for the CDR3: TGTGCCAGCAGCTCGGGGGTGAGGTACGAGCAGTACTTC. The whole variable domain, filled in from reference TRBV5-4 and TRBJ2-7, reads ETGVTQSPTHLIKTRGQQVTLRCSSQSGHNTVSWYQQALGQGPQFIFQYYREEENGRGNFPPRFSGLQFPNYSSELNVNALELDDSALYLCASSSGVRYEQYFGPGTRLTVT.

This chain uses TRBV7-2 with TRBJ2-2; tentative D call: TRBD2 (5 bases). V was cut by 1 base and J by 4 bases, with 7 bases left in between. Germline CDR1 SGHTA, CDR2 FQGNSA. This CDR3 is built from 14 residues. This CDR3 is CASSLGGPTGELFF. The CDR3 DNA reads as TGTGCCAGCAGCTTAGGAGGGCCCACCGGGGAGCTGTTTTTT.

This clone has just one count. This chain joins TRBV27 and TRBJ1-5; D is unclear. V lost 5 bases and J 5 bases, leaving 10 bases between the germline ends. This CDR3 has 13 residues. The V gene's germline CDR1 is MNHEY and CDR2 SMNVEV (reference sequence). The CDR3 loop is CASSAYSYQPQHF. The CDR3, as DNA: TGTGCCAGCAGTGCCTACAGCTATCAGCCCCAGCATTTT.

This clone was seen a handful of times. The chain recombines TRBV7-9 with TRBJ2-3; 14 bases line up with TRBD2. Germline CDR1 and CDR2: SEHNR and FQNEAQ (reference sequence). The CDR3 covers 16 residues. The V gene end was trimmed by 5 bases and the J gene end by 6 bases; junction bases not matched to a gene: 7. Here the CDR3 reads CASSRGLAGAADTQYF. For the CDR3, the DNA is TGTGCCAGCAGCCGGGGACTAGCGGGAGCAGCGGATACGCAGTATTTT.

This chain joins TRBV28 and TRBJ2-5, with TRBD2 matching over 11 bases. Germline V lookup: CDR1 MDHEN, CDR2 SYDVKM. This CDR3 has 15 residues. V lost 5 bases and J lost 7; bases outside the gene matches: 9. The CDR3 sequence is CASSTSGSLAGTQYF. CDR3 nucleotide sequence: TGTGCCAGCAGTACTAGCGGGAGTCTCGCCGGGACCCAGTACTTC.

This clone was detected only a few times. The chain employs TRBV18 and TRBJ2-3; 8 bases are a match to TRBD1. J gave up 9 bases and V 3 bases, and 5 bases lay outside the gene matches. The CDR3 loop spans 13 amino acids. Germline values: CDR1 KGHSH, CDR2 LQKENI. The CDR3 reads CASSPQQGETQYF. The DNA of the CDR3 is TGTGCCAGCTCACCGCAACAGGGGGAGACGCAGTATTTT.

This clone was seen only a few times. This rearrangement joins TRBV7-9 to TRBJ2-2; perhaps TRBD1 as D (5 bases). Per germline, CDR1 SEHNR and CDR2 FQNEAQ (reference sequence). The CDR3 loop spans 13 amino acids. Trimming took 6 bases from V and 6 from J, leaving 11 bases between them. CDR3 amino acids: CASRGRQSGELFF. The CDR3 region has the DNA TGTGCCAGCAGGGGGCGCCAGTCCGGGGAGCTGTTTTTT. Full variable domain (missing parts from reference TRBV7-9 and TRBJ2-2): DTGVSQNPRHKITKRGQNVTFRCDPISEHNRLYWYRQTLGQGPEFLTYFQNEAQLEKSRLLSDRFSAERPKGSFSTLEIQRTEQGDSAMYLCASRGRQSGELFFGEGSRLTVL.

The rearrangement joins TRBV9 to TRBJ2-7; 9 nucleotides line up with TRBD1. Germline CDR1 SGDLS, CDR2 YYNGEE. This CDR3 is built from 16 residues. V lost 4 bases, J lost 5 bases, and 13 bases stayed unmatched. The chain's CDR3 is CASSLTTGTGFHEQYF. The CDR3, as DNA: TGTGCCAGCAGCTTAACTACCGGGACAGGGTTCCACGAGCAGTACTTC. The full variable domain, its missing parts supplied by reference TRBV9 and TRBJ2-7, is DSGVTQTPKHLITATGQRVTLRCSPRSGDLSVYWYQQSLDQGLQFLIQYYNGEERAKGNILERFSAQQFPDLHSELNLSSLELGDSALYFCASSLTTGTGFHEQYFGPGTRLTVT.

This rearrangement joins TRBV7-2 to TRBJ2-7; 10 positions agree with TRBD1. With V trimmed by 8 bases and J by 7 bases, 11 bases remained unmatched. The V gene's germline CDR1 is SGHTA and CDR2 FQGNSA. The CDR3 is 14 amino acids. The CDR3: CASGPGTGVGEQYF. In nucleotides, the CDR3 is TGTGCCAGCGGGCCCGGGACAGGGGTAGGAGAGCAGTACTTC.

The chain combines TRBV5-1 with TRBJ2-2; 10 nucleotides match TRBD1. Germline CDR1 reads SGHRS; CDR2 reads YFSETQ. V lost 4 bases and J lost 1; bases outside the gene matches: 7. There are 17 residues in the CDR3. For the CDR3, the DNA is TGCGCCAGCAGCCTCGGGACAGGGGTAAAGAACACCGGGGAGCTGTTTTTT. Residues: CASSLGTGVKNTGELFF.

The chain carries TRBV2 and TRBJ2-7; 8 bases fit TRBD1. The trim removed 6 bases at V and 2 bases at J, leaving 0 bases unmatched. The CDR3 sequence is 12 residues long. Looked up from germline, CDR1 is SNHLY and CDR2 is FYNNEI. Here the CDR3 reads CASRDRAYEQYF. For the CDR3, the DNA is TGTGCCAGCAGGGACAGGGCCTACGAGCAGTACTTC.